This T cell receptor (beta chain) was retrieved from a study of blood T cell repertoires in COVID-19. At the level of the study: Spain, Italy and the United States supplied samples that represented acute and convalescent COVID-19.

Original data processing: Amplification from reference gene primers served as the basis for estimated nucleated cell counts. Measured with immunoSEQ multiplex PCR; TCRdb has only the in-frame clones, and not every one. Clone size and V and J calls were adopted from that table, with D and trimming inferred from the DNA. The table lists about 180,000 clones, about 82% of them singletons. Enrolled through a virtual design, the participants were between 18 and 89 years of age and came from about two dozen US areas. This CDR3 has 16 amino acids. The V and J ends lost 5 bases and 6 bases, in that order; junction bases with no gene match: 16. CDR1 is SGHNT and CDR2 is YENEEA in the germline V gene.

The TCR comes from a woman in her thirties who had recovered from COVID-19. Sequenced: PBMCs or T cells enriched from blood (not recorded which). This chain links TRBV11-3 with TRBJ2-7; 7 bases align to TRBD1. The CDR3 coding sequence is TGTGCCAGCAGCCGTGAAGTCGACAGGGTCGATGGCGAGCAGTACTTC. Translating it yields CASSREVDRVDGEQYF.